This entry lists 15 T cell receptor beta chains sequenced from one sample in a study of cytomegalovirus exposure and HLA in healthy donors (dated by TCRdb to 2016 to 2017). To prepare the library, the immunoSEQ multiplex PCR assay was applied. For the multiplex PCR, a mixture combining 60 forward primers for TCR Vbeta segments and 13 reverse primers for TCR Jbeta segments was used. The clones in this table, taken by TCRdb from immuneACCESS, are in-frame only. Not every clone is retained; where verified, under half of the shortfall comes from an unresolved V gene, and the cause of the rest is unknown. This sample holds tens of thousands of clones; more than 80% were observed only once. Around 7% of the sample rests with the top ten. The sequenced sample was PBMCs. All receptors come from a human donor in good health.

The chain couples TRBV7-2 to TRBJ1-4; a possible D gene is TRBD1 (6 bases). Germline V gene sequence: CDR1 SGHTA, CDR2 FQGNSA. Trimming stripped 2 bases from V and 5 bases from J, with 18 bases between. The CDR3 covers 17 residues. The CDR3 DNA reads TGTGCCAGCAGCTTATACTCCAGGGACATAGAGAATGAAAAACTGTTTTTT. Its translation: CASSLYSRDIENEKLFF.

V and J are TRBV9 and TRBJ2-5, with TRBD1 matching 7 bases. V was clipped by 0 bases and J by 2 bases; unmatched bases: 7. Per the germline V gene, CDR1 is SGDLS and CDR2 is YYNGEE. The CDR3 covers 16 residues. Here the CDR3 DNA reads TGTGCCAGCAGCGTAGGAGACAGGGTACTACAAGAGACCCAGTACTTC. Amino acids: CASSVGDRVLQETQYF.

J is TRBJ1-6 and V is TRBV5-1; 12 bases are shared with TRBD1. V gave up 5 bases and J gave up 2 bases; unmatched junction bases: 5. The germline CDR1 and CDR2 sequences are SGHRS and YFSETQ. This CDR3 spans 17 amino acids. CDR3 residues: CASRSGTGGAYNSPLHF. DNA of the CDR3: TGCGCCAGCAGATCCGGGACAGGGGGCGCCTATAATTCACCCCTCCACTTT.

V gene TRBV7-2 combines with J gene TRBJ2-7, with D possibly TRBD1 on 5 matching bases. The CDR3 is 15 residues long. The V end lost 1 base, the J end lost 2 bases, and 12 bases lay between the germline ends. Germline V gene data show CDR1 as SGHTA and CDR2 as FQGNSA. The CDR3 nucleotides are TGTGCCAGCAGCTTAGGGGGCTCCCCCGCCTACGAGCAGTACTTC. This translates into CASSLGGSPAYEQYF.

This chain uses TRBV11-3 with TRBJ2-1; 12 bases line up with TRBD2. Germline V gene data show CDR1 as SGHNT and CDR2 as YENEEA. V lost 1 base to trimming and J lost 7 bases; unmatched junction nucleotides: 2. The CDR3 totals 15 residues. DNA of the CDR3: TGTGCCAGCAGCTTAGGTCTAGCGGGGGGGAATGAGCAGTTCTTC. Protein: CASSLGLAGGNEQFF.

The chain couples TRBV18 to TRBJ1-1; possible D gene TRBD1, 5 bases. V was clipped by 2 bases and J by 5 bases, with 15 bases between them. CDR3 size: 15 residues. Germline CDR1 reads KGHSH; CDR2 reads LQKENI. The CDR3 nucleotides read TGTGCCAGCTCACCATTGGACACCCCTTTAACTGAAGCTTTCTTT. This codes for CASSPLDTPLTEAFF.

The rearrangement joins TRBV6-5 to TRBJ2-1, with TRBD2 matching over 7 bases. The germline V gene has CDR1 MNHEY and CDR2 SVGAGI. After removal of 0 bases from V and 9 bases from J, the junction contained 11 bases not matched to a gene. The CDR3 contains 16 residues. CDR3 nucleotide sequence: TGTGCCAGCAGTTACTCGGCCAGCGGGGTTAATCGTGAGCAGTTCTTC. Amino acid sequence: CASSYSASGVNREQFF.

The V and J genes are TRBV4-1 and TRBJ2-3; D might be TRBD2 (6 bases). V was clipped by 5 bases and J by 3 bases, with 18 bases between them. The CDR3 has 16 amino acids. Per germline, CDR1 MGHRA and CDR2 YSYEKL. The DNA of the CDR3 is TGCGCCAGCAGCGGCCGGGACTCAGGGATTACAGATACGCAGTATTTT. This translates into CASSGRDSGITDTQYF.

The V call is TRBV19, the J call TRBJ2-7; D may be TRBD2 (5 bases). V was cut by 5 bases and J by 0 bases, with 14 bases left in between. Germline V gene sequence: CDR1 LNHDA, CDR2 SQIVND (reference sequence). This CDR3 has 15 amino acids. The CDR3 DNA sequence: TGTGCCAGTAGTCTCCGGACTGCTAGCTCCTACGAGCAGTACTTC. It yields the protein CASSLRTASSYEQYF. The full variable domain, with the rest looked up from reference TRBV19 and TRBJ2-7, is DGGITQSPKYLFRKEGQNVTLSCEQNLNHDAMYWYRQDPGQGLRLIYYSQIVNDFQKGDIAEGYSVSREKKESFPLTVTSAQKNPTAFYLCASSLRTASSYEQYFGPGTRLTVT.

The genes are TRBV9 and TRBJ1-4; D is possibly TRBD1 (6 bases). The CDR3 covers 16 residues. Trimming took off 4 bases at V and 7 bases at J, with 20 bases between the two ends. Germline assignment: CDR1 SGDLS and CDR2 YYNGEE. In DNA, the CDR3 is TGTGCCAGCAGCCACTACGGACAGCCTGGGAGTGAAAAACTGTTTTTT. Translated: CASSHYGQPGSEKLFF.

This chain joins TRBV6-5 and TRBJ1-5; D not resolved. This CDR3 comprises 12 residues. The germline gives CDR1 MNHEY, CDR2 SVGAGI. V lost 4 bases and J lost 4, with 5 bases in between. The CDR3 bases are TGTGCCAGCAGTTCCGTTAATCAGCCCCAGCATTTT. Protein product: CASSSVNQPQHF.

In its sample, this clone was seen once. The chain combines TRBV7-8 with TRBJ2-3; the match to TRBD2 covers 11 bases. The J segment lost 11 bases and the V segment lost 4 bases, leaving 8 bases of the junction unmatched. In germline, CDR1 is SGHVS, CDR2 FQNEAQ. This CDR3 spans 14 amino acids. The DNA for the CDR3 is TGTGCCAGCAGCTCCGGCCCTCTAGCGGGGGGGCAGTATTTT. Amino acid sequence: CASSSGPLAGGQYF.

The CDR3 is CASSMTGITEAFF. Here the CDR3 DNA reads TGTGCCAGTAGTATGACGGGTATCACTGAAGCTTTCTTT. V is TRBV19 and J is TRBJ1-1, with unresolved D. Per germline, CDR1 LNHDA and CDR2 SQIVND (reference sequence). The CDR3 is made up of 13 amino acids. Between the trimmed V and J ends, which lost 3 bases and 4 bases, there was a span of 9 bases.

Notes on this clone: At one boundary the junction diverges from the germline segment, which might be a read error. The genes are TRBV7-2 and TRBJ1-5; D is possibly TRBD1 (5 bases). The CDR3 loop spans 13 amino acids. Germline CDR1 and CDR2: SGHTA and FQGNSA. CDR3 sequence reads: CASSPWGKQPQHF. The CDR3 region has the DNA TGTGCCAGCAGCCCGTGGGGCAAGCAGCCCCAGCATTTT.

Regarding this clone: A junction end diverges from the germline sequence, so it may reflect a read error. This sequence joins TRBV6-1 and TRBJ1-1; TRBD1 matches 10 bases. The germline gives CDR1 MNHNS, CDR2 SASEGT. CDR3 length: 13 amino acids. CDR3 sequence (DNA): TGTGCCAGCATCTGGACAGGGGGGCCCGAAGTTTTCTTT. Translated: CASIWTGGPEVFF.